The next 14 T cell receptor beta chains were all read from a single sample in a study of blood T cell repertoires in COVID-19 (dated by TCRdb to about 2020). Preparation of the library involved the immunoSEQ multiplex PCR assay. Imported from immuneACCESS, the table was reduced by TCRdb to in-frame sequences with V and J called. These copies leave out some clones; in studies compared against another copy, an unresolved V gene accounts for under half, and the cause of the remainder is not known. The sample table shows some 70,000 clones, and about 86% are seen once. More than 15% of the sample comes from the top ten. Sequenced sample: peripheral blood. These receptors all come from a man in his forties with COVID-19, enrolled during active disease.

A single count supports this clone. The chain links TRBV7-9 to TRBJ1-6, with 11 positions matching TRBD1. The germline V gene encodes CDR1 SEHNR and CDR2 FQNEAQ (reference sequence). The CDR3 sequence is 18 residues long. The junction had 13 bases not matched to a gene; V was cut back by 5 bases and J by 7 bases. This CDR3 is CASSLRPGTGGGNSPLHF. The DNA of the CDR3 is TGTGCCAGCAGCCTACGTCCCGGGACAGGGGGGGGGAATTCACCCCTCCACTTT.

This chain joins TRBV27 and TRBJ2-1; 7 bases agree with TRBD1. J gave up 4 bases and V 3 bases, and 6 bases lay outside the gene matches. The CDR3 extends over 15 amino acids. CDR1 and CDR2 from the germline V gene are MNHEY and SMNVEV (reference sequence). The CDR3 nucleotides are TGTGCCAGCAGTTTTGACAGGGATGGATACAATGAGCAGTTCTTC. It yields the protein CASSFDRDGYNEQFF.

This rearrangement joins TRBV6-6 to TRBJ1-3; D is perhaps TRBD1 (5 bases). Trimming took 5 bases from V and 6 from J, leaving 8 bases between them. This CDR3 is 12 amino acids long. Germline V gene lookup returns CDR1 MNHNY and CDR2 SVGAGI (reference sequence). This chain's CDR3 is CASSMDINTIYF. The CDR3 DNA sequence: TGTGCCAGCAGTATGGACATAAACACCATATATTTT.

J is TRBJ2-2 and V is TRBV12-3 or TRBV12-4, with unresolved D. The V end was cut by 3 bases, the J end by 11 bases, with 10 bases between. This CDR3 is 12 amino acids long. For the CDR3, the DNA is TGTGCCAGCAGTTTTACCAGTATTGAGCTGTTTTTT. This sequence encodes CASSFTSIELFF.

The chain recombines TRBV6-1 with TRBJ2-2; D is ambiguous. CDR1 and CDR2 from the germline V gene are MNHNS and SASEGT. There are 13 residues in the CDR3. V lost 1 base, J lost 5 bases, and 5 bases lay in between. Here the CDR3 DNA reads TGTGCCAGCAGTGAAGTCCTTACCGGGGAGCTGTTTTTT. This sequence encodes CASSEVLTGELFF.

The chain carries TRBV18 and TRBJ2-3, with TRBD2 matching over 7 bases. The V and J ends lost 6 bases and 2 bases, in that order; junction bases with no gene match: 8. Germline-derived CDR1 and CDR2 are KGHSH and LQKENI. The CDR3 is made up of 15 amino acids. DNA of the CDR3: TGTGCCAGCTCCCTTAATGGGGGGGACACAGATACGCAGTATTTT. This encodes CASSLNGGDTDTQYF.

A few counts support this clone. The CDR3 here is CASSDRGDSFGYTF. CDR3 sequence (DNA): TGTGCCAGCAGCGACAGGGGGGATTCCTTTGGCTACACCTTC. The V and J genes are TRBV28 and TRBJ1-2, with 9 bases lining up with TRBD1. CDR1 MDHEN and CDR2 SYDVKM come from the germline V gene. V gave up 6 bases and J gave up 7 bases; unmatched junction bases: 9. The CDR3 has 14 residues.

This clone was detected only a few times. This rearrangement joins TRBV7-3 to TRBJ1-6; no firm D call. Trimming shortened V by 4 bases and J by 6 bases, and 16 bases separated the two germline ends. The germline V gene encodes CDR1 SGHTA and CDR2 FQGTGA. The CDR3 length is 16 residues. CDR3 DNA: TGTGCCAGCAGCTCCGGTGCGCCGGGGAGTAATTCACCCCTCCACTTT. Translated, it gives CASSSGAPGSNSPLHF.

This clone was recorded only once. V gene TRBV21-1 combines with J gene TRBJ2-7; TRBD1 is the table's D call and was not checked against the DNA. TRBV21-1 is an annotated pseudogene. This CDR3 is 16 amino acids long. The CDR3 DNA is TGTGCCAGCAGCAAAAGAAGAGACAGGGGACGAGTAGGGCAGTACTTC. Translated, it gives CASSKRRDRGRVGQYF.

The chain couples TRBV5-1 to TRBJ2-5; D perhaps matches TRBD1 (6 bases). V dropped 4 bases and J dropped 1 base, with 8 bases sitting between them. Germline CDR1 SGHRS, CDR2 YFSETQ. This CDR3 comprises 13 residues. The CDR3 loop is CASSVTGQETQYF. The CDR3 DNA reads as TGCGCCAGCAGCGTGACAGGCCAAGAGACCCAGTACTTC.

Remarks on this clone: One end of the junction does not line up with germline, which may come from a read error. V is TRBV18 and J is TRBJ1-4, with D possibly being TRBD1 (5 bases). This CDR3 comprises 14 residues. Germline assignment: CDR1 KGHSH and CDR2 LQKENI. The CDR3 coding sequence is TGTGCCAGCTCCCAAGGGTCGGGGGACCGAGCTGGGGTTTTT. Amino acid sequence: CASSQGSGDRAGVF.

The chain recombines TRBV30 with TRBJ2-3, with a weak D call TRBD2 (7 bases). CDR3 length: 14 residues. Trimming removed 1 base from V and 5 bases from J, with 13 bases in between. Per germline, CDR1 GTSNPN and CDR2 SVGIG (reference sequence). The CDR3 DNA is TGTGCCTGGAGTGGAGGGGGGGCTGGAGATACGCAGTATTTT. Translated, it gives CAWSGGGAGDTQYF. The whole variable domain, remainder taken from reference TRBV30 and TRBJ2-3, is SQTIHQWPATLVQPVGSPLSLECTVEGTSNPNLYWYRQAAGRGLQLLFYSVGIGQISSEVPQNLSASRPQDRQFILSSKKLLLSDSGFYLCAWSGGGAGDTQYFGPGTRLTVL.

The J gene is TRBJ2-5, the V gene TRBV13; perhaps TRBD1 as D (5 bases). With 0 bases removed from V and 0 bases from J, the gap between germline ends came to 5 bases. The CDR3 is made up of 14 amino acids. Looked up from germline, CDR1 is PRHDT and CDR2 is FYEKMQ (reference sequence). CDR3 in amino acids: CASSLGRDQETQYF. The CDR3 DNA is TGTGCCAGCAGCTTAGGCAGGGACCAAGAGACCCAGTACTTC.

This chain joins TRBV30 and TRBJ2-5, with D possibly TRBD1 on 6 matching bases. The CDR3 totals 14 residues. V was trimmed by 2 bases and J by 2 bases, leaving 12 bases between them. Germline V CDR1 and CDR2: GTSNPN, SVGIG (reference sequence). In DNA, the CDR3 is TGTGCCTGGAGTTTATCAGGGGTTCAAGAGACCCAGTACTTC. Translated: CAWSLSGVQETQYF.